The clone carrying this TCR beta chain has more than one count but fewer than ten. What it binds is not known. This entry comes from a study of regulatory T cells in long-lasting Graves disease. The time point is: persistent/refractory GD, antithyroid drugs over 5 years with positive TRAb. PBMC RNA was the source of the TCR library. The CDR3 is made up of 16 amino acids. The germline V gene encodes CDR1 KGHDR and CDR2 SFDVKD. Trimming shortened V by 5 bases and J by 4 bases, and 19 bases separated the two germline ends. For TCR beta, libraries came from iRepertoire HTBI primers and Arm-PCR of CDR3 regions. TCRdb reprocessed the multiplex PCR reads with MiXCR, giving one entry per CDR3 protein. This sample has 360,000 or so distinct CDR3 sequences, with 20% to 25% found just once. The study's findings and limits: The number of shared public clonotypes was higher in persistent patients (roughly 3,000) than new patients (just over 950).

The chain links TRBV24-1 to TRBJ1-1; no clear D gene. Specimen: peripheral blood mononuclear cells (PBMCs), collected when the disease was refractory, from a patient treated with antithyroid drugs. This clonotype was obtained from a woman in her 40s with Graves disease. CDR3 sequence: CATSVRGIIWITEAFF. CDR3 DNA sequence: TGTGCCACCAGTGTCCGGGGTATAATCTGGATCACTGAAGCTTTCTTT.